These 20 T cell receptor beta chains share one sample of origin, sequenced in a study of patients and donors after allogeneic stem cell transplantation. TCRdb processed the RT-PCR reads anew with MiXCR; each CDR3 protein has one entry. The sample has about 230,000 distinct CDR3 sequences; 13% to 15% are singletons. The sample comprised blood, either unsorted or a sorted T cell fraction (not recorded which). Receptors originate from a human donor who was either an allogeneic HSCT recipient or a stem cell or donor lymphocyte infusion donor (not recorded which). It is not recorded whose cells these are; they may come from a transplant donor.

V usage is TRBV11-2 and J usage is TRBJ1-1, with D unresolved. In germline, CDR1 is SGHAT, CDR2 FQNNGV. The CDR3 is 15 residues long. Between the trimmed V and J ends, which lost 1 base and 11 bases, there was a span of 20 bases. CDR3 DNA: TGTGCCAGCAGCTTAGTGGGTGGGGAGACAAACGCCGCTTTCTTT. Translating it yields CASSLVGGETNAAFF.

This clonotype showed up just a few times. V gene TRBV11-2 combines with J gene TRBJ1-4; TRBD1 matches at 7 bases. Germline values: CDR1 SGHAT, CDR2 FQNNGV. Losses at the gene ends were 3 bases for V and 0 bases for J; bases not matched to a gene: 19. The CDR3 runs 21 residues. In DNA form, the CDR3 reads TGTGCCAGCAGCTTGGGGGGAGGGGGCTGGAGCTCCCCCACAACTAATGAAAAACTGTTTTTT. Protein sequence: CASSLGGGGWSSPTTNEKLFF.

This clonotype was seen at least ten times. The rearrangement uses TRBV10-3 and TRBJ1-1; D is unclear. The ends were cut back, 3 bases at V and 7 bases at J, with 6 bases in the middle. There are 11 residues in the CDR3. The germline V gene encodes CDR1 ENHRY and CDR2 SYGVKD. For the CDR3, the DNA is TGTGCCATCAGTGACACCAATGAAGCTTTCTTT. Amino acid sequence: CAISDTNEAFF.

This clonotype has only a few counts. The CDR3 nucleotides read TGTGCCAGCAGCCGCGACTGGCAAGAGACCCAGTACTTC. It translates to CASSRDWQETQYF. This chain joins TRBV5-6 and TRBJ2-5; D is ambiguous. V dropped 4 bases and J dropped 2 bases, with 9 bases sitting between them. Per the germline V gene, CDR1 is SGHDT and CDR2 is YYEEEE. The CDR3 extends over 13 amino acids.

The chain joins TRBV20-1 to TRBJ2-3; TRBD2 matches 7 bases. This CDR3 has 14 amino acids. V gave up 6 bases and J gave up 1 base; unmatched junction bases: 7. Germline values: CDR1 DFQATT, CDR2 SNEGSKA (reference sequence). The CDR3 DNA reads TGCAGTGCCCCGGGTAGCGGGCGCACAGATACGCAGTATTTT. Translating gives CSAPGSGRTDTQYF.

This clonotype showed up just a few times. V usage is TRBV4-3 and J usage is TRBJ1-2; D is perhaps TRBD1 (5 bases). Germline V CDR1 and CDR2: LGHNA, YSLEER. With 3 bases removed from V and 4 bases from J, the gap between germline ends came to 9 bases. This CDR3 is built from 13 residues. The chain's CDR3 is CASSQGRTYGYTF. The CDR3 coding sequence is TGCGCCAGCAGCCAGGGGCGTACCTATGGCTACACCTTC.

This clonotype was observed a few times. This chain connects TRBV4-3 to TRBJ2-2; D gene ambiguous. The germline CDR1 and CDR2 sequences are LGHNA and YSLEER. CDR3 length: 15 residues. V gave up 2 bases and J gave up 1 base, with 8 bases separating them. CDR3 protein: CASSQHRQNTGELFF. In nucleotides, the CDR3 is TGCGCCAGCAGCCAACATAGACAGAACACCGGGGAGCTGTTTTTT.

This clonotype was seen a handful of times. The V and J genes are TRBV4-1 and TRBJ2-7, with D perhaps given as TRBD1 or TRBD2 (5 bases each). From germline, CDR1 is MGHRA and CDR2 YSYEKL. The CDR3 runs 14 residues. Trimming cost V 4 bases and J 4 bases, with 14 bases left between them. The CDR3 bases are TGCGCCAGCAGCCTTGGGACCCCGGGGTACGAGCAGTACTTC. This codes for CASSLGTPGYEQYF.

This chain uses TRBV7-8 with TRBJ1-2; possible D gene TRBD1, 5 bases. V lost 1 base and J lost 5, with 11 bases in between. This CDR3 is 14 amino acids long. CDR1 and CDR2 from the germline V gene are SGHVS and FQNEAQ. The CDR3 loop is CASSLGGTDYGYTF. DNA for the CDR3: TGTGCCAGCAGCTTAGGGGGGACTGATTATGGCTACACCTTC.

This clonotype was seen a handful of times. The chain joins TRBV6-2 or TRBV6-3 to TRBJ2-1; TRBD2 matches at 9 bases. There are 14 residues in the CDR3. Per germline, CDR1 MNHEY and CDR2 SVGEGT. V shed 7 bases and J 5 bases; nucleotides not matched to a gene: 6. The DNA of the CDR3 is TGTGCCAGCAATAGACTAGCGGAGAACAATGAGCAGTTCTTC. This codes for CASNRLAENNEQFF.

This clonotype has just a few counts. This sequence joins TRBV2 and TRBJ1-2; the D gene is possibly TRBD1 (6 bases). The CDR3 is 16 residues long. Per the germline V gene, CDR1 is SNHLY and CDR2 is FYNNEI. Trimming took off 0 bases at V and 5 bases at J, with 16 bases between the two ends. CDR3 DNA sequence: TGTGCCAGCAGTGAAGCCCGGGGGGGCTCTTATTATGGCTACACCTTC. Its protein is CASSEARGGSYYGYTF.

The rearrangement uses TRBV7-9 and TRBJ2-1; 11 bases map to TRBD2. CDR1 is SEHNR and CDR2 is FQNEAQ in the germline V gene (reference sequence). J gave up 5 bases and V 5 bases, and 5 bases lay outside the gene matches. This CDR3 spans 15 amino acids. CDR3 sequence (DNA): TGTGCCAGCAGCACGACTAGCGGGATGGACAATGAGCAGTTCTTC. Protein: CASSTTSGMDNEQFF. Variable domain in full (rest from reference TRBV7-9 and TRBJ2-1): DTGVSQNPRHKITKRGQNVTFRCDPISEHNRLYWYRQTLGQGPEFLTYFQNEAQLEKSRLLSDRFSAERPKGSFSTLEIQRTEQGDSAMYLCASSTTSGMDNEQFFGPGTRLTVL.

A single count supports this clonotype. The V call is TRBV29-1, the J call TRBJ1-1; D is unclear. CDR1 is SQVTM and CDR2 is ANQGSEA in the germline V gene. This CDR3 is 13 amino acids long. This chain's CDR3 is CSVGQIGLRGPFF. CDR3 in DNA: TGCAGTGTAGGGCAGATCGGGTTACGAGGACCTTTCTTT.

The chain combines TRBV20-1 with TRBJ1-1, with a possible D match to TRBD1 (6 bases). This CDR3 is 15 amino acids long. Germline V gene sequence: CDR1 DFQATT, CDR2 SNEGSKA (reference sequence). With 4 bases removed from V and 0 bases from J, the gap between germline ends came to 15 bases. CDR3 DNA: TGCAGTGCTACCCCGGGGGCTACTTTGAACACTGAAGCTTTCTTT. Translation: CSATPGATLNTEAFF.

In its sample, this clonotype was seen a few times. The chain recombines TRBV19 with TRBJ1-2, with 8 bases that match TRBD1. V shed 5 bases and J 4 bases; nucleotides not matched to a gene: 9. In germline, CDR1 is LNHDA, CDR2 SQIVND (reference sequence). The CDR3 totals 15 residues. CDR3 protein: CASSVEDRATYGYTF. The CDR3 DNA sequence: TGTGCCAGTAGTGTTGAGGACAGGGCAACCTATGGCTACACCTTC.

The sample holds many counts of this clonotype. V usage is TRBV27 and J usage is TRBJ2-5, with D uncertain. V dropped 4 bases and J dropped 5 bases, with 8 bases sitting between them. The CDR3 contains 12 residues. Germline loops: CDR1 MNHEY, CDR2 SMNVEV (reference sequence). In DNA, the CDR3 is TGTGCCAGCAGTTCCCCTGGGGAGACCCAGTACTTC. Encoded protein: CASSSPGETQYF.

The chain recombines TRBV11-3 with TRBJ2-5; D is uncertain. CDR3 size: 13 residues. Germline CDR1 is SGHNT and CDR2 is YENEEA. V was trimmed by 1 base and J by 5 bases, leaving 8 bases between them. DNA for the CDR3: TGTGCCAGCAGCTTAGGGGATTTGGAGACCCAGTACTTC. Translating it yields CASSLGDLETQYF.

The table lists this clonotype with a few counts. The rearrangement uses TRBV5-5 and TRBJ2-7; D could derive from TRBD1 or TRBD2 (5 bases each). The V end lost 0 bases, the J end lost 5 bases, and 9 bases lay between the germline ends. This CDR3 is 13 amino acids long. The germline V gene encodes CDR1 SGHKS and CDR2 YYEKEE (reference sequence). The CDR3 nucleotides are TGTGCCAGCAGCTTGGAGGGACGCAACGAGCAGTACTTC. Translating it yields CASSLEGRNEQYF.

This clonotype was seen a few times. V usage is TRBV15 and J usage is TRBJ2-3; 12 bases are shared with TRBD2. V was pared by 2 bases and J by 5 bases, with 2 bases of the junction left unmatched. Germline CDR1 reads LNHNV; CDR2 reads YYDKDF (reference sequence). This CDR3 spans 15 amino acids. DNA for the CDR3: TGTGCCACCAGCAGACCGGGACTAGCGGGAGATACGCAGTATTTT. This translates into CATSRPGLAGDTQYF.

The chain links TRBV4-1 to TRBJ1-2; a weak D match, TRBD1 (5 bases). Between the trimmed V and J ends, which lost 1 base and 8 bases, there was a span of 17 bases. The CDR3 loop spans 15 amino acids. Germline lookup yields CDR1 MGHRA and CDR2 YSYEKL. The CDR3 DNA is TGCGCCAGCAGCCAAGTGGCAGGGTATACGGAGGGCTACACCTTC. Residues: CASSQVAGYTEGYTF.